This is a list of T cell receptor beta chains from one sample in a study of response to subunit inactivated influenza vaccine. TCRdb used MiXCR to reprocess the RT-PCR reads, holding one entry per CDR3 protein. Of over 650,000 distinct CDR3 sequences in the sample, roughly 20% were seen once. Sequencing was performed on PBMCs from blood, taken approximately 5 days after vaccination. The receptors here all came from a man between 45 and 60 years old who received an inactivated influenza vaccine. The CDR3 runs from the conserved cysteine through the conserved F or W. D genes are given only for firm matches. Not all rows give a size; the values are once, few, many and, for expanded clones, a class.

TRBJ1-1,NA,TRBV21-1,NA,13,TGTGCCAGCACCGGACAGGGGTGCACTGAAGCTTTCTTT,CASTGQGCTEAFF
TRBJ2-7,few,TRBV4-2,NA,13,TGTGCCAGCAGCCAAGATTCAGTTTACGAGCAGTACTTC,CASSQDSVYEQYF
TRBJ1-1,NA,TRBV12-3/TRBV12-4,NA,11,TGTGCCAGCAGGGGGCTCACTGAAGCTTTCTTT,CASRGLTEAFF
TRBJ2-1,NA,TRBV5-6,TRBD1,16,TGTGCCAGCACCCGGGAGGGGGACAGGGGGCGGAATGAGCAGTTCTTC,CASTREGDRGRNEQFF
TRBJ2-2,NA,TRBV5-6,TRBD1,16,TGTGCCAGCAGCTTAAACCGGGACAGGGGTGCCGGGGAGCTGTTTTTT,CASSLNRDRGAGELFF
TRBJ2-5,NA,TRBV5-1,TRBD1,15,TGCGCCAGCAGCCGGTCGGACAGGGGGGGAGAGACCCAGTACTTC,CASSRSDRGGETQYF
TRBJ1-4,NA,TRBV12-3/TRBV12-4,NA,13,TGTGCCAGCAGCGAAACGCGGAATGAAAAACTGTTTTTT,CASSETRNEKLFF
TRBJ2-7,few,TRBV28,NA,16,TGTGCCAGCAGTTTCCCCTTAGCGGAGAGCTCCTACGAGCAGTACTTC,CASSFPLAESSYEQYF
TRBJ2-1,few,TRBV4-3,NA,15,TGCGCCAGCAGCCAAGAAAACTGGCCGTTTGAAGAGCAGTTCTTC,CASSQENWPFEEQFF
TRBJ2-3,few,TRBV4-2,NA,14,TGTGCCAGCAGCCAAGTTATACGCACAGATACGCAGTATTTT,CASSQVIRTDTQYF
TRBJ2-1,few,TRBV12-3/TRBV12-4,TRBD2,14,TGTGCCAGCAGTTCGCTAGCGGACTACAATGAGCGGTTCTTC,CASSSLADYNERFF
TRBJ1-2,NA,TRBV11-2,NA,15,TGTGCCAGCAGCTTAGACCCGGGAGCTAACTATGGCTACACCTTC,CASSLDPGANYGYTF
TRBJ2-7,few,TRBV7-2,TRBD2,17,TGTGCCAGCAGCCTAATCAGCGGGGGGCCGAGCTCCTACGAGCAGTACTTC,CASSLISGGPSSYEQYF
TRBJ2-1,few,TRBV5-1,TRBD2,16,TGCGCCAGCAGCGGAATAGGACTAGCGGGGGACAATGAGCAGTTCTTC,CASSGIGLAGDNEQFF
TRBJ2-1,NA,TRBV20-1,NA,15,TGCAGTGCTAGAGAAAGGGCTAGGACGGGTAATGAGCAGTTCTTC,CSARERARTGNEQFF
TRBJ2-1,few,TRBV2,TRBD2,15,TGTGCCAGCAGAGCACTAGCGGGGGCCTACAATGAGCAGTTCTTC,CASRALAGAYNEQFF
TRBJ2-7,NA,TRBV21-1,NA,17,TGTGCCAGCAGCAAAAGGGGACTAGCGGGAGGGACATACGAGCAGTACTTC,CASSKRGLAGGTYEQYF
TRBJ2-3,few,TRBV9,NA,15,TGTGCCAGCAGCCCCTCGGGACATCTCACAGATACGCAGTATTTT,CASSPSGHLTDTQYF
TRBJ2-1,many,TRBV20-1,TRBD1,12,TGCAGTGCTACTGGGACAGGGAATGAGCAGTTCTTC,CSATGTGNEQFF
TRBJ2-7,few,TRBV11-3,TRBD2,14,TGTGCCAGCAGCTCAGCGGGGCGGACCTACGAGCAGTACTTC,CASSSAGRTYEQYF
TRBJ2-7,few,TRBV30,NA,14,TGTGCCTGGAGTGTTAGGGGCCAGCGCCACGAGCAGTACTTC,CAWSVRGQRHEQYF
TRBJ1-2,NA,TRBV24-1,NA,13,TGTGCCACCTTCGACTACCAGTCCGACGGCTACACCTTC,CATFDYQSDGYTF
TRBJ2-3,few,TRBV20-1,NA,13,TGCAGTGCTTTAGTACGGAGAGCAGATACGCAGTATTTT,CSALVRRADTQYF
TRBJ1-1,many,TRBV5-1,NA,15,TGCGCCAGCAGCTTGGCCGAGGGTTCCAACACTGAAGCTTTCTTT,CASSLAEGSNTEAFF
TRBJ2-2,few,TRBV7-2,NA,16,TGTGCCAGCAGCTTACGGCGGACCCTGAACACCGGGGAGCTGTTTTTT,CASSLRRTLNTGELFF
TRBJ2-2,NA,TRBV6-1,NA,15,TGTGCCAGCAGTCCCTCTTTGCTCCCACCCGGGGAGCTGTTTTTT,CASSPSLLPPGELFF
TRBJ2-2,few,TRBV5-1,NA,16,TGCGCCAGCACCCCGTGGGCTAGCGCGAACACCGGGGAGCTGTTTTTT,CASTPWASANTGELFF
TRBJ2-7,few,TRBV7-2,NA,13,TGTGCCAGCAGCTTAGAACGGTTCTACGAGCAGTACTTC,CASSLERFYEQYF
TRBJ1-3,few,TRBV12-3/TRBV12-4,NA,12,TGTGCCAGTAGAAGGGAGGAGAACACCATATATTTT,CASRREENTIYF
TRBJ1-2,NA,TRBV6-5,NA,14,TGTGCCAGCAGTGACTCAAGGGGGAACTATGGCTACACCTTC,CASSDSRGNYGYTF
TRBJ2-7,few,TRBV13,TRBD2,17,TGTGCCAGCAGCCTCAGGTTGACTAGCGGGAATGTCTACGAGCAGTACTTC,CASSLRLTSGNVYEQYF
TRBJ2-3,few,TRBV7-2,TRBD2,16,TGTGCCAGCAGCTTAGCGACTAGCGGGAGGACAGATACGCAGTATTTT,CASSLATSGRTDTQYF
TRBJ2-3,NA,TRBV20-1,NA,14,TGCAGTGCCGTACTAGGTTTTTCCGCAGATACGCAGTATTTT,CSAVLGFSADTQYF
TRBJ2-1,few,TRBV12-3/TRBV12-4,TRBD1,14,TGTGCCAGCAGCCCCCCCAGGGGGTTCAATGAGCAGTTCTTC,CASSPPRGFNEQFF
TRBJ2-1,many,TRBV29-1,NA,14,TGCAGCGTTCTCGACGGGGTCGGTTACAATGAGCAGTTCTTC,CSVLDGVGYNEQFF
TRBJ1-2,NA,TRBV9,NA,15,TGTGCCAGCAGCGTAGCTCCAGGCCCCCTCTATGGCTACACCTTC,CASSVAPGPLYGYTF
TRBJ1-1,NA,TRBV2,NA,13,TGTGCCAGCAGTGATGGCAGGGCTACTCGAGCTTTCTTT,CASSDGRATRAFF
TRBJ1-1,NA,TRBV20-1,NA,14,TGCAGTGCTAGAGCCGGGGGCCCAAACACTGAAGCTTTCTTT,CSARAGGPNTEAFF
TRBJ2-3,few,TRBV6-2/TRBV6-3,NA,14,TGTGCCAGCAGTTACGCAACTCGCACAGATACGCAGTATTTT,CASSYATRTDTQYF
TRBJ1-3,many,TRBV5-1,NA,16,TGCGCCAGCAGCCCGGATACAGATTCCTCTGGAAACACCATATATTTT,CASSPDTDSSGNTIYF
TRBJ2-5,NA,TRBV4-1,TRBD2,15,TGCGCCAGCAGCCAAGGGGGACTAGCGAAAGAGACCCAGTACTTC,CASSQGGLAKETQYF
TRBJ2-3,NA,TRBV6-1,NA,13,TGTGCCAGCAGAAACATTCGGGAGGATACGCAGTATTTT,CASRNIREDTQYF
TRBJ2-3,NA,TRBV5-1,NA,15,TGCGCCAGCAGCCCAAAACAGCCCTACACAGATACGCAGTATTTT,CASSPKQPYTDTQYF
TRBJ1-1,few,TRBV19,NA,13,TGTGCCAGTAGGAGGGAGAGGAACACTGAAGCTTTCTTT,CASRRERNTEAFF
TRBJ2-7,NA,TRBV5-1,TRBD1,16,TGCGCCAGCAGCTTGTCCGGGCAGGGGGCAGGATACGAGCAGTACTTC,CASSLSGQGAGYEQYF
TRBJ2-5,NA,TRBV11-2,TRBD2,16,TGTGCCAGCAGCTTAGCCACTAGCGGGAGCCAAGAGACCCAGTACTTC,CASSLATSGSQETQYF
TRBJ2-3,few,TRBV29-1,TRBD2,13,TGCAGCGCGGTCCTAGCGGGCACAGATACGCAGTATTTT,CSAVLAGTDTQYF
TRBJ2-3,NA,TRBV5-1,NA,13,TGCGCCAGCAGATGGGGGGAAGTGGATACGCAGTATTTT,CASRWGEVDTQYF
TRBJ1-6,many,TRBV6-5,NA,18,TGTGCCAGCAGTTACTCGATCAGGGTGGGATCCTATAATTCACCCCTCCACTTT,CASSYSIRVGSYNSPLHF
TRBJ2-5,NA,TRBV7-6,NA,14,TGTGCCAGCAGCTTAGCGCCGTACCAAGAGACCCAGTACTTC,CASSLAPYQETQYF
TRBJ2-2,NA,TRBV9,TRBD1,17,TGTGCCAGCAGCGTCGCTCCGGGACAGGGTCCCACCGGGGAGCTGTTTTTT,CASSVAPGQGPTGELFF
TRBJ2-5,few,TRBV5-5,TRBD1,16,TGTGCCAGCAGCTTGGGTGGGACAGGGGGCCTGGAGACCCAGTACTTC,CASSLGGTGGLETQYF
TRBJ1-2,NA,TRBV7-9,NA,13,TGTGCCAGCAGCTTTTCACAGGGTCCTGGCTACACCTTC,CASSFSQGPGYTF
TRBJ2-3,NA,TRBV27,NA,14,TGTGCCAGCAGTCCAGACTGGGACACAGATACGCAGTATTTT,CASSPDWDTDTQYF
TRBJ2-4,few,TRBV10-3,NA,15,TGTGCCATCAGTGAGTCTCTGGGAAGAGGGTACATTCAGTACTTC,CAISESLGRGYIQYF
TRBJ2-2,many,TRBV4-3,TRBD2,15,TGCGCCAGCAGCCCTAGCGGGGAAGGCACCGGGGAGCTGTTTTTT,CASSPSGEGTGELFF
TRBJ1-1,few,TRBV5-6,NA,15,TGTGCCAGCTACCGGGGGGGCATGTCGAACACTGAAGCTTTCTTT,CASYRGGMSNTEAFF